What follows are 29 T cell receptor beta chains derived from one specimen sequenced in a study of blood T cell repertoires in COVID-19. Method: immunoSEQ multiplex PCR; TCRdb's copy keeps in-frame clones and lacks some. In the table there are 100,000 to 130,000 clones, around nine tenths of which are singletons. The sample taken for sequencing was peripheral blood. These TCRs come from a woman in her 30s with acute or convalescent COVID-19.

The rearrangement links TRBV4-2 to TRBJ2-4; 7 nucleotides line up with TRBD1. The V gene end was trimmed by 0 bases and the J gene end by 5 bases; junction bases not matched to a gene: 1. This CDR3 region has 14 residues. Germline V gene data show CDR1 as LGHNA and CDR2 as YNFKEQ. Here the CDR3 reads CASSQDRGQNIQYF. DNA for the CDR3: TGTGCCAGCAGCCAAGATAGGGGGCAAAACATTCAGTACTTC.

The CDR3 loop is CASSFTGVSNYGYTF. CDR3 nucleotide sequence: TGCGCCAGCAGCTTCACAGGGGTTTCTAACTATGGCTACACCTTC. The chain has TRBV5-1 and TRBJ1-2, with 7 bases identical to TRBD1. The trim removed 2 bases at V and 0 bases at J, leaving 4 bases unmatched. This CDR3 spans 15 amino acids. The germline V gene encodes CDR1 SGHRS and CDR2 YFSETQ.

The chain uses TRBV19 and TRBJ1-1; D call uncertain. V lost 5 bases, J lost 2 bases, and 9 bases lay in between. The CDR3 sequence is 13 residues long. Germline lookup yields CDR1 LNHDA and CDR2 SQIVND (reference sequence). Here the CDR3 reads CASSPPGNTEAFF. The CDR3 coding sequence is TGTGCCAGTAGTCCCCCAGGAAACACTGAAGCTTTCTTT.

This chain links TRBV19 with TRBJ1-5; possibly TRBD1 for D (5 bases). The CDR3 is 16 amino acids. CDR1 and CDR2 (germline): LNHDA, SQIVND (reference sequence). Trimming removed 8 bases from V and 0 bases from J, with 17 bases in between. CDR3 nucleotides: TGTGCCAGTGGAGGGCCGGGACCTTATAGCAATCAGCCCCAGCATTTT. Its translation is CASGGPGPYSNQPQHF.

The J gene is TRBJ1-3, the V gene TRBV28, with TRBD1 matching over 7 bases. Looked up from germline, CDR1 is MDHEN and CDR2 is SYDVKM. The ends lost 6 bases at V and 4 bases at J; junction bases unmatched: 9. The CDR3 spans 15 residues. The CDR3 reads CASRDGTAGGNTIYF. CDR3 bases: TGTGCCAGCAGAGATGGGACAGCCGGCGGAAACACCATATATTTT.

This chain links TRBV6-5 with TRBJ2-1; D unclear. V was cut by 7 bases and J by 0 bases, with 10 bases left in between. Germline CDR1 and CDR2: MNHEY and SVGAGI. CDR3 length equals 14 residues. This CDR3 reads CASTDTSSYNEQFF. CDR3 DNA sequence: TGTGCCAGCACCGATACCAGCTCCTACAATGAGCAGTTCTTC.

This clone has just one count. The chain employs TRBV7-2 and TRBJ2-3, with 14 bases identical to TRBD2. Germline V gene lookup returns CDR1 SGHTA and CDR2 FQGNSA. V gave up 1 base and J gave up 2 bases; unmatched junction bases: 5. The CDR3 loop spans 18 amino acids. The CDR3 nucleotides read TGTGCCAGCAGCTTAGGGAGGGGACTAGCGGGGGACACAGATACGCAGTATTTT. It codes for CASSLGRGLAGDTDTQYF. Variable domain in full (rest from reference TRBV7-2 and TRBJ2-3): GAGVSQSPSNKVTEKGKDVELRCDPISGHTALYWYRQSLGQGLEFLIYFQGNSAPDKSGLPSDRFSAERTGGSVSTLTIQRTQQEDSAVYLCASSLGRGLAGDTDTQYFGPGTRLTVL.

On this clone itself: One end of the junction does not line up with germline, which may come from a read error. CDR3 in amino acids: CASSVATGAAGELFF. In nucleotides, the CDR3 is TGTGCCAGCAGCGTAGCGACAGGGGCCGCCGGGGAGCTGTTTTTT. V is TRBV11-1 and J is TRBJ2-2, with 8 bases identical to TRBD1. The CDR3 is 15 amino acids. CDR1 SGHAT and CDR2 FQDESV come from the germline V gene (reference sequence).

The V and J genes are TRBV6-5 and TRBJ2-1; possibly TRBD2 for D (6 bases). This CDR3 contains 12 residues. The germline CDR1 and CDR2 sequences are MNHEY and SVGAGI. V was clipped by 6 bases and J by 7 bases, with 10 bases between them. Here the CDR3 reads CASSPEGNEQFF. Here the CDR3 DNA reads TGTGCCAGCAGCCCGGAGGGGAATGAGCAGTTCTTC.

The chain combines TRBV4-2 with TRBJ2-5, with 10 bases aligning to TRBD1. The junction had 6 bases not matched to a gene; V was cut back by 4 bases and J by 1 base. This CDR3 has 16 amino acids. The germline CDR1 and CDR2 sequences are LGHNA and YNFKEQ. The CDR3 is CASSRGGQGFQETQYF. The CDR3 DNA reads TGTGCCAGCAGCCGCGGGGGACAGGGGTTCCAAGAGACCCAGTACTTC.

The genes are TRBV6-5 and TRBJ2-7; 8 positions match TRBD1. The germline V gene encodes CDR1 MNHEY and CDR2 SVGAGI. CDR3 length equals 14 residues. J was trimmed by 6 bases and V by 5 bases; bases with no gene match: 9. The DNA of the CDR3 is TGTGCCAGCAGTCAATTTCCCGACAGGGGCGAGCAGTACTTC. Its protein is CASSQFPDRGEQYF.

This chain links TRBV9 with TRBJ1-5; D is possibly TRBD1 (5 bases). The CDR3 contains 12 residues. Trimming cost V 3 bases and J 5 bases, with 6 bases left between them. Germline CDR1 SGDLS, CDR2 YYNGEE. The CDR3 region is CASSGGDQPQHF. In DNA, the CDR3 is TGTGCCAGCAGCGGGGGGGATCAGCCCCAGCATTTT.

V and J are TRBV30 and TRBJ1-3; weak D call: TRBD1 (6 bases). Germline CDR1 GTSNPN, CDR2 SVGIG (reference sequence). The CDR3 loop spans 14 amino acids. Trimming took 3 bases from V and 6 from J, leaving 15 bases between them. The CDR3 bases are TGTGCCTGGAGGCTTTCCGGGACAAAAAACACCATATATTTT. Translating it yields CAWRLSGTKNTIYF.

In its sample, this clone was seen once. The chain recombines TRBV6-5 with TRBJ1-1; 9 bases map to TRBD1. This CDR3 contains 12 residues. Germline assignment: CDR1 MNHEY and CDR2 SVGAGI. V gave up 10 bases and J gave up 5 bases; unmatched junction bases: 5. CDR3 loop: CAIRTGETEAFF. The CDR3 DNA is TGTGCCATTCGGACAGGGGAAACTGAAGCTTTCTTT.

The CDR3 bases are TGTGCCAGCAGCTTAGGGCTTCGGGGATTACACACAGATACGCAGTATTTT. Its protein product is CASSLGLRGLHTDTQYF. The chain uses TRBV11-3 and TRBJ2-3; D perhaps matches TRBD2 (5 bases). V gave up 1 base and J gave up 2 bases, with 16 bases separating them. CDR1 and CDR2 from the germline V gene are SGHNT and YENEEA. The CDR3 is 17 amino acids.

The rearrangement joins TRBV6-2 or TRBV6-3 to TRBJ2-7; no clear D. The V end was cut by 6 bases, the J end by 3 bases, with 6 bases between. Germline CDR1 and CDR2: MNHEY and SVGEGT. This CDR3 region has 11 residues. The chain's CDR3 is CASSHNYEQYF. CDR3 DNA sequence: TGTGCCAGCAGCCATAACTACGAGCAGTACTTC.

This rearrangement joins TRBV6-2 or TRBV6-3 to TRBJ1-2; 7 bases align to TRBD1. This CDR3 region has 16 residues. Losses at the gene ends were 6 bases for V and 0 bases for J; bases not matched to a gene: 10. Germline V gives CDR1 MNHEY, CDR2 SVGEGT. CDR3 sequence (DNA): TGTGCCAGCAGCTCAGACAGGGTACAAGCTAACTATGGCTACACCTTC. Translation: CASSSDRVQANYGYTF.

This chain connects TRBV15 to TRBJ1-5; D ambiguous. Looked up from germline, CDR1 is LNHNV and CDR2 is YYDKDF (reference sequence). The CDR3 totals 14 residues. Trimming pared 0 bases from V and 6 bases from J, leaving 9 bases between. CDR3 coding DNA: TGTGCCACCAGCAGAGATCCTATTGCTCAGCCCCAGCATTTT. It codes for CATSRDPIAQPQHF.

The chain links TRBV18 to TRBJ1-2, with 9 bases matching TRBD1. Germline trimming cut 2 bases from V and 7 bases from J; bases unmatched to any gene: 5. This CDR3 is 14 amino acids long. Germline assignment: CDR1 KGHSH and CDR2 LQKENI. As DNA, the CDR3 is TGTGCCAGCTCACCAAACGGACAGGGGACTGGCTACACCTTC. The encoded protein is CASSPNGQGTGYTF.

The chain combines TRBV27 with TRBJ2-7; 8 nucleotides line up with TRBD2. J gave up 5 bases and V 3 bases, and 6 bases lay outside the gene matches. The germline V gene encodes CDR1 MNHEY and CDR2 SMNVEV (reference sequence). The CDR3 length is 14 residues. The CDR3 loop reads CASSFRTSRDEQYF. As DNA, the CDR3 is TGTGCCAGCAGTTTCCGGACTAGCAGGGACGAGCAGTACTTC.

The chain carries TRBV7-9 and TRBJ1-1; D is possibly TRBD1 (6 bases). CDR1 is SEHNR, CDR2 FQNEAQ, per germline (reference sequence). The CDR3 sequence is 15 residues long. Trimming removed 4 bases at V and 1 base at J, with 13 bases between. The CDR3 DNA sequence: TGTGCCAGCAGCTCGGGGCGGGGGGCGAACACTGAAGCTTTCTTT. Residues: CASSSGRGANTEAFF.

The gene calls are TRBV11-3 and TRBJ2-3; 8 nucleotides match TRBD2. Germline V gives CDR1 SGHNT, CDR2 YENEEA. The junction had 0 bases not matched to a gene; V was cut back by 3 bases and J by 1 base. CDR3 length: 14 amino acids. CDR3 amino acids: CASSLTSGTDTQYF. Written as DNA, the CDR3 is TGTGCCAGCAGCTTGACTAGCGGCACAGATACGCAGTATTTT.

The V and J genes are TRBV5-1 and TRBJ2-7, with 7 bases fitting TRBD1. The CDR3 loop spans 15 amino acids. Trimming cost V 4 bases and J 2 bases; bases outside gene matches: 9. CDR1 and CDR2 (germline): SGHRS, YFSETQ. The DNA of the CDR3 is TGCGCCAGCAGCCTAACTTCGCAGGGGGCCTACGAGCAGTACTTC. This encodes CASSLTSQGAYEQYF.

The chain uses TRBV28 and TRBJ1-2; TRBD1 agrees at 10 bases. This CDR3 has 15 amino acids. Germline CDR1 reads MDHEN; CDR2 reads SYDVKM. V was pared by 6 bases and J by 3 bases, with 7 bases of the junction left unmatched. The CDR3: CASRVTGGMHYGYTF. CDR3 DNA: TGTGCCAGCAGAGTGACAGGGGGCATGCACTATGGCTACACCTTC.

V and J are TRBV3-1 (or the pseudogene TRBV3-2) and TRBJ2-1; 15 nucleotides align to TRBD2. The CDR3 has 15 amino acids. V trimming: 4 bases; J trimming: 9 bases; junction bases outside the gene matches: 4. CDR1 and CDR2 (germline): LGHDT, YNNKEL (reference sequence). CDR3 nucleotides: TGTGCCAGCAGCCCGGGACTAGCGGGGGGCAGTGAGCAGTTCTTC. As protein: CASSPGLAGGSEQFF.

The chain carries TRBV9 and TRBJ2-2; 11 bases map to TRBD2. CDR1 is SGDLS and CDR2 is YYNGEE in the germline V gene. The CDR3 loop spans 19 amino acids. The V and J ends lost 2 bases and 0 bases, in that order; junction bases with no gene match: 9. CDR3 sequence reads: CASSVSSLAGEPNTGELFF. DNA of the CDR3: TGTGCCAGCAGCGTCTCCTCACTAGCGGGGGAACCGAACACCGGGGAGCTGTTTTTT.

The chain has TRBV27 and TRBJ1-1, with 7 bases fitting TRBD1. The CDR3 contains 14 residues. The germline CDR1 and CDR2 sequences are MNHEY and SMNVEV (reference sequence). Germline trimming cut 1 base from V and 5 bases from J; bases unmatched to any gene: 4. The CDR3 here is CASSLFARGTEAFF. The CDR3 nucleotides read TGTGCCAGCAGTTTATTCGCCAGGGGGACTGAAGCTTTCTTT.

This rearrangement joins TRBV28 to TRBJ2-7; 7 bases align to TRBD1. CDR1 is MDHEN and CDR2 is SYDVKM in the germline V gene. The junction had 23 bases not matched to a gene; V was cut back by 1 base and J by 2 bases. This CDR3 contains 21 residues. The DNA for the CDR3 is TGTGCCAGCAGTTTATCAACCGGGGACAGATGGATGGCCGCTCGAACCTACGAGCAGTACTTC. It encodes CASSLSTGDRWMAARTYEQYF.

This chain links TRBV2 with TRBJ1-2; tentatively, D is TRBD1 (6 bases). Trimming took 6 bases from V and 8 from J, leaving 19 bases between them. This CDR3 has 14 residues. The V gene's germline CDR1 is SNHLY and CDR2 FYNNEI. The CDR3 nucleotides are TGTGCCAGCAGGTATTCACAGGGAAGAGAAGGCTACACCTTC. Translated, it gives CASRYSQGREGYTF.